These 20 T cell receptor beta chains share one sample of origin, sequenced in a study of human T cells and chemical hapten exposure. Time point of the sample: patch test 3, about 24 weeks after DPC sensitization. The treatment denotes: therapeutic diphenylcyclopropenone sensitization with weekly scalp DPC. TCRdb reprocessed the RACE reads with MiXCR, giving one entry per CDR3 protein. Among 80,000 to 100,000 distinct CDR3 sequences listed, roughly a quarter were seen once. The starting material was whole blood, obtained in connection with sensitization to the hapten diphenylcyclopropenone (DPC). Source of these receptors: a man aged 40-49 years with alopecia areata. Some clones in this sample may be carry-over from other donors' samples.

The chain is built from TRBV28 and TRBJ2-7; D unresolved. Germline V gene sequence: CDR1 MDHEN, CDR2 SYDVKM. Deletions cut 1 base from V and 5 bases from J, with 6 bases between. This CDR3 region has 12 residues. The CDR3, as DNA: TGTGCCAGCAGTTTATACGGGCACGAGCAGTACTTC. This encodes CASSLYGHEQYF.

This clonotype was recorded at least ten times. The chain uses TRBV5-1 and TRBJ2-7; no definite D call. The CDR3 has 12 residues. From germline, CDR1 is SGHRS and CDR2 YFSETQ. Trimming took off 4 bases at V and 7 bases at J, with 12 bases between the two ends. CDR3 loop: CASSPTTDEQYF. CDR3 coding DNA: TGCGCCAGCAGCCCCACGACTGATGAGCAGTACTTC.

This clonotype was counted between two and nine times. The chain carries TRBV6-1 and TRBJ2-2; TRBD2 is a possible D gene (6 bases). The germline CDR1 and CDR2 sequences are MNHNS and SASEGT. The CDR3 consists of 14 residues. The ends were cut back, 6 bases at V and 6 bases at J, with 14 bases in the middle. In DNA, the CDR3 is TGTGCCAGCAGGCGGAAAGGGGAGGCCGGGGAGCTGTTTTTT. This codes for CASRRKGEAGELFF.

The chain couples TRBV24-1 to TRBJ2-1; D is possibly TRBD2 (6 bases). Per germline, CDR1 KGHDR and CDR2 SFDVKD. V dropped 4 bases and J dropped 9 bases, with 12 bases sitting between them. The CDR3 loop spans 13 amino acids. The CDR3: CATSEPGTSEQFF. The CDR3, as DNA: TGTGCCACCAGTGAGCCCGGGACTTCTGAGCAGTTCTTC.

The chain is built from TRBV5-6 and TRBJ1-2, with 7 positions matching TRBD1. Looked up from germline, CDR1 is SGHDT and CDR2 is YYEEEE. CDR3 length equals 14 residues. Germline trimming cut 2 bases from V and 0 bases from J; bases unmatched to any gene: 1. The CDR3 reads CASSLGTANYGYTF. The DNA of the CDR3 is TGTGCCAGCAGCTTAGGGACAGCTAACTATGGCTACACCTTC. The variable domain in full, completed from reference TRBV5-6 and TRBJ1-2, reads DAGVTQSPTHLIKTRGQQVTLRCSPKSGHDTVSWYQQALGQGPQFIFQYYEEEERQRGNFPDRFSGHQFPNYSSELNVNALLLGDSALYLCASSLGTANYGYTFGSGTRLTVV.

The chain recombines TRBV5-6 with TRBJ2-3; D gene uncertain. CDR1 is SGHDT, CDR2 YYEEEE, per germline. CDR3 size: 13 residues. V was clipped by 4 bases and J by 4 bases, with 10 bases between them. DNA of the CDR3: TGTGCCAGCAGCACAAGAAGGGCAGATACGCAGTATTTT. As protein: CASSTRRADTQYF.

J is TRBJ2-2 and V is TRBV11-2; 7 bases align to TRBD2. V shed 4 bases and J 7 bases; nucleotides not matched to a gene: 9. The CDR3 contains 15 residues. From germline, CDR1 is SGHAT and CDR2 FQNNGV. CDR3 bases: TGTGCCAGCAGCTCACAGGCCTCTAGCGGCGGGGAGCTGTTTTTT. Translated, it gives CASSSQASSGGELFF.

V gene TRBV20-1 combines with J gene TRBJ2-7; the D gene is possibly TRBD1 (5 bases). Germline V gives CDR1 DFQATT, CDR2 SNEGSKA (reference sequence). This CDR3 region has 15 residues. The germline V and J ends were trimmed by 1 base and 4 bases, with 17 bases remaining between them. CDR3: CSARVQEGVEYEQYF. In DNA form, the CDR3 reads TGCAGTGCTAGAGTACAGGAAGGTGTGGAATACGAGCAGTACTTC.

The CDR3 region is CASSQGDTDTQYF. The CDR3 nucleotides read TGCGCCAGCAGCCAAGGGGACACAGATACGCAGTATTTT. This sequence joins TRBV4-3 and TRBJ2-3; D is undetermined. The germline CDR1 and CDR2 sequences are LGHNA and YSLEER. The CDR3 loop spans 13 amino acids. V was trimmed by 1 base and J by 2 bases, leaving 4 bases between them.

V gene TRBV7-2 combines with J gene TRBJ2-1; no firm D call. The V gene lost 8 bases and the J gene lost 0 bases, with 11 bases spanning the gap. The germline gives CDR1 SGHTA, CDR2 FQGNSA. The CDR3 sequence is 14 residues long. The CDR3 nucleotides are TGTGCCAGCCGCGGATTTAGCTCCTACAATGAGCAGTTCTTC. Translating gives CASRGFSSYNEQFF.

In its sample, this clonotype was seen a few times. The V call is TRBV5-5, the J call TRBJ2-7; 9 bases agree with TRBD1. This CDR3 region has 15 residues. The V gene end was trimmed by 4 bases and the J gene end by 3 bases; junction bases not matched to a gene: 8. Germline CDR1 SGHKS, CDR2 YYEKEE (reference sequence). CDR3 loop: CASSHLRDRVYEQYF. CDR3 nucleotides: TGTGCCAGCAGCCACCTCCGGGACAGGGTCTACGAGCAGTACTTC.

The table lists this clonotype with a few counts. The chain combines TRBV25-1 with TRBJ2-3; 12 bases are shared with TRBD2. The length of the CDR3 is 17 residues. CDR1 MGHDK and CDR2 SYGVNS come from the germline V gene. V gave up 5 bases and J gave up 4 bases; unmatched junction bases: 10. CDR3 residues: CASSHDLLAGGPDTQYF. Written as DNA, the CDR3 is TGTGCCAGCAGTCATGACCTACTAGCGGGAGGACCAGATACGCAGTATTTT.

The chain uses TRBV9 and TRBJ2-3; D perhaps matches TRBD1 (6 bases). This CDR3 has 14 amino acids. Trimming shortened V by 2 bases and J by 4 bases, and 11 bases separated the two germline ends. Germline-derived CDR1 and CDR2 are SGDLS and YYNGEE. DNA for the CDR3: TGTGCCAGCAGCGTTCAGGGGACGCCAGATACGCAGTATTTT. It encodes CASSVQGTPDTQYF.

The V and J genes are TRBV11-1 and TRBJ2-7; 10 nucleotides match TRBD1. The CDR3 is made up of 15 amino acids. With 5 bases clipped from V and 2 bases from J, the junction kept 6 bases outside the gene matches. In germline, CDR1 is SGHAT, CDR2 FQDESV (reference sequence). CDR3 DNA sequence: TGTGCCAGCAGCCAGCCCGGGACAGGGGCCTACGAGCAGTACTTC. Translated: CASSQPGTGAYEQYF.

DNA of the CDR3: TGTGCCAGCGGGCCGGGACCGTCCTACGAGCAGTACTTC. Translation gives CASGPGPSYEQYF. This rearrangement joins TRBV7-8 to TRBJ2-7; D is tentatively TRBD1 or TRBD2 (5 bases each). Germline V gene data show CDR1 as SGHVS and CDR2 as FQNEAQ. Deletions cut 8 bases from V and 1 base from J, with 12 bases between. This CDR3 region has 13 residues. The entire variable domain, with the rest obtained from reference TRBV7-8 and TRBJ2-7, is as follows: GAGVSQSPRYKVAKRGQDVALRCDPISGHVSLFWYQQALGQGPEFLTYFQNEAQLDKSGLPSDRFFAERPEGSVSTLKIQRTQQEDSAVYLCASGPGPSYEQYFGPGTRLTVT.

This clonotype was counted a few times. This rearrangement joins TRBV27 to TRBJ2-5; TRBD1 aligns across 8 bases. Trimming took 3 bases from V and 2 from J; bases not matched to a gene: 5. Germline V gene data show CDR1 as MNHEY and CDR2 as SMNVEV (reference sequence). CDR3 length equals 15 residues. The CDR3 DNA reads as TGTGCCAGCAGTTTGACAGGGGCGGGTCAAGAGACCCAGTACTTC. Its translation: CASSLTGAGQETQYF.

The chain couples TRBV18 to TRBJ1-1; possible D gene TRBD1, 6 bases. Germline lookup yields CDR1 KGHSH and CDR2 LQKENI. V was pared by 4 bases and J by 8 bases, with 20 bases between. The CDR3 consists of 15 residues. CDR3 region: CASSLNAGGDGEAFF. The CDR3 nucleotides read TGTGCCAGCTCACTCAACGCGGGGGGCGATGGAGAAGCTTTCTTT.

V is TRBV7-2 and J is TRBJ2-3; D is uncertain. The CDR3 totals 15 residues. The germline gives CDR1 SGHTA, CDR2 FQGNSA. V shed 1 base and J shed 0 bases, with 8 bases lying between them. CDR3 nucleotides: TGTGCCAGCAGCTTAGGCCAGCGTAGCACAGATACGCAGTATTTT. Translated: CASSLGQRSTDTQYF.

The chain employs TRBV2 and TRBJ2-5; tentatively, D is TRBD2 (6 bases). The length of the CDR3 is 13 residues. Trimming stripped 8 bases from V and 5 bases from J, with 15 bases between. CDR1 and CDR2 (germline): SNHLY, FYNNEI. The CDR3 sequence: CASLIIGGETQYF. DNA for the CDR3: TGTGCCAGCCTAATTATAGGAGGGGAGACCCAGTACTTC.

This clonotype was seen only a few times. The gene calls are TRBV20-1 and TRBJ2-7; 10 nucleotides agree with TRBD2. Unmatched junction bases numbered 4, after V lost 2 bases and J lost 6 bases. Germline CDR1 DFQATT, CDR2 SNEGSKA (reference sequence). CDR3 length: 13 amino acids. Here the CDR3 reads CSARLAGVSEQYF. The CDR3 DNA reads TGCAGTGCTAGACTAGCGGGAGTGAGCGAGCAGTACTTC.